The 13 T cell receptor beta chains below all came from one sample that was sequenced in a study of blood T cell repertoires in COVID-19. Clones were read by immunoSEQ multiplex PCR, and TCRdb kept only the in-frame ones, dropping some. Among 70,000 to 100,000 clones listed, roughly 86% were seen once. Sequenced sample: peripheral blood. The receptors come from a man between 45 and 60 years old with active or convalescent COVID-19.

In this sample, this clone turned up once. V and J are TRBV14 and TRBJ1-3; D not certain. CDR3 length: 13 amino acids. Looked up from germline, CDR1 is SGHDN and CDR2 is FVKESK. V was pared by 6 bases and J by 4 bases, with 10 bases between. In DNA, the CDR3 is TGTGCCAGCAGTTACGGCGGGGGAAACACCATATATTTT. It translates to CASSYGGGNTIYF.

The chain employs TRBV19 and TRBJ2-5; TRBD2 aligns across 9 bases. Germline V gives CDR1 LNHDA, CDR2 SQIVND (reference sequence). This CDR3 has 15 amino acids. The junction had 11 bases not matched to a gene; V was cut back by 7 bases and J by 5 bases. CDR3: CASTAGGSGGETQYF. Here the CDR3 DNA reads TGTGCCAGTACCGCCGGAGGTAGCGGGGGTGAGACCCAGTACTTC.

This chain joins TRBV19 and TRBJ1-1, with D possibly TRBD1 on 5 matching bases. Trimming took off 8 bases at V and 4 bases at J, with 17 bases between the two ends. Germline V lookup: CDR1 LNHDA, CDR2 SQIVND (reference sequence). The CDR3 loop spans 14 amino acids. In nucleotides, the CDR3 is TGTGCCAGTCGGCGAGGGGACGGGGGCACTGAAGCTTTCTTT. Translating gives CASRRGDGGTEAFF.

V gene TRBV7-9 combines with J gene TRBJ2-1, with D possibly being TRBD1 (7 bases). Germline V gene data show CDR1 as SEHNR and CDR2 as FQNEAQ (reference sequence). CDR3 length: 15 residues. V lost 5 bases, J lost 6 bases, and 17 bases lay in between. CDR3 nucleotides: TGTGCCAGCAGCGAACGCGGGACAGAAACCAATGAGCAGTTCTTC. This codes for CASSERGTETNEQFF.

The chain is built from TRBV12-3 or TRBV12-4 and TRBJ1-5, with TRBD1 matching over 8 bases. V lost 6 bases, J lost 4 bases, and 2 bases stayed unmatched. The CDR3 runs 13 residues. The CDR3 spells CASSGQGNQPQHF. As DNA, the CDR3 is TGTGCCAGCAGCGGACAGGGAAATCAGCCCCAGCATTTT.

This clone was seen more than once but under ten times. This chain links TRBV7-2 with TRBJ2-1; 9 bases match TRBD1. CDR1 is SGHTA and CDR2 is FQGNSA in the germline V gene. The CDR3 runs to 15 residues. V lost 3 bases and J lost 6; bases outside the gene matches: 6. The CDR3 bases are TGTGCCAGCAGCTTCGACAGGGGGGGCTCCAATGAGCAGTTCTTC. This encodes CASSFDRGGSNEQFF.

The chain carries TRBV7-2 and TRBJ2-5; 7 nucleotides align to TRBD2. Trimming took 1 base from V and 1 from J; bases not matched to a gene: 3. The germline CDR1 and CDR2 sequences are SGHTA and FQGNSA. The CDR3 extends over 15 amino acids. The CDR3 loop is CASSLVGGGQETQYF. CDR3 in DNA: TGTGCCAGCAGCTTAGTGGGGGGGGGCCAAGAGACCCAGTACTTC.

The V call is TRBV24-1, the J call TRBJ2-1, with 14 bases identical to TRBD2. V lost 1 base and J lost 5; bases outside the gene matches: 3. The CDR3 is made up of 17 amino acids. Per germline, CDR1 KGHDR and CDR2 SFDVKD. Here the CDR3 reads CATSDFRTSGGNNEQFF. CDR3 coding DNA: TGTGCCACCAGTGATTTCCGGACTAGCGGGGGGAACAATGAGCAGTTCTTC.

The V call is TRBV29-1, the J call TRBJ2-3, with TRBD1 identical over 7 bases. Germline V gene sequence: CDR1 SQVTM, CDR2 ANQGSEA. The CDR3 loop spans 13 amino acids. V trimming: 8 bases; J trimming: 3 bases; junction bases outside the gene matches: 8. In DNA, the CDR3 is TGCAGCACTCAGGGGACAGTAACAGATACGCAGTATTTT. It codes for CSTQGTVTDTQYF.

This sequence joins TRBV5-3 and TRBJ1-2; no clear D. TRBV5-3 falls under the ORF class, with uncertain function. CDR3 size: 15 residues. V dropped 0 bases and J dropped 6 bases, with 15 bases sitting between them. The chain's CDR3 is CARSLEPKYKHGYTF. The CDR3 bases are TGTGCCAGAAGCTTGGAACCAAAATATAAGCATGGCTACACCTTC.

The rearrangement uses TRBV6-1 and TRBJ2-7, with D perhaps matching TRBD1 (5 bases). Germline values: CDR1 MNHNS, CDR2 SASEGT. This CDR3 region has 12 residues. The V and J ends lost 2 bases and 7 bases respectively, with 9 bases between them. This chain's CDR3 is CASSEQGREQYV. As DNA, the CDR3 is TGTGCCAGCAGTGAACAGGGTAGGGAGCAGTACGTC.

V and J are TRBV28 and TRBJ2-3, with 12 bases that match TRBD1. Germline V gives CDR1 MDHEN, CDR2 SYDVKM. CDR3 size: 15 residues. V gave up 5 bases and J gave up 2 bases; unmatched junction bases: 2. In DNA, the CDR3 is TGTGCCAGCAGTCCGGGACAGGGGGCCACAGATACGCAGTATTTT. This sequence encodes CASSPGQGATDTQYF. Combining the CDR3 with reference TRBV28 and TRBJ2-3 gives the whole variable domain DVKVTQSSRYLVKRTGEKVFLECVQDMDHENMFWYRQDPGLGLRLIYFSYDVKMKEKGDIPEGYSVSREKKERFSLILESASTNQTSMYLCASSPGQGATDTQYFGPGTRLTVL.

The V call is TRBV5-1, the J call TRBJ2-1; weak D call: TRBD2 (7 bases). Trimming removed 1 base at V and 6 bases at J, with 11 bases between. The CDR3 spans 14 residues. Germline V gives CDR1 SGHRS, CDR2 YFSETQ. CDR3 nucleotides: TGCGCCAGCAGCTTGTCGGGGGGCAGCAATGAGCAGTTCTTC. This translates into CASSLSGGSNEQFF.